The rows below give T cell receptor beta chains drawn from one sample of a study of post-analysis software for immune sequencing data. From the PCR reads, TCRdb called clonotypes with MiXCR, one entry per CDR3 protein. The top ten hold about 10% of the sample, which has approximately 660,000 distinct CDR3 sequences, approximately 60% seen once. Sequencing was done on a sample of blood. The receptors stem from a girl aged 2 to 9 with multiple sclerosis. Both conserved end residues are part of each CDR3. The D gene is left open where the match is weak. Size tells how often a clone was seen (once, few, many) or the class of an expanded clone, and some rows leave it out.

TRBV29-1	NA	NA	TRBJ1-2	TGCAGCGTTCGCGGAGGGAGTAACTATGGCTACACCTTC	CSVRGGSNYGYTF
TRBV4-2	TRBD2	few	TRBJ2-7	TGTGCCAGCAGCCAAGCGGTAGGCGGGAGGAGCTCCTACGAGCAGTACTTC	CASSQAVGGRSSYEQYF
TRBV29-1	NA	NA	TRBJ2-1	TGCAGCTCCGGGACACTTTCCTCCTACAATGAGCAGTTCTTC	CSSGTLSSYNEQFF
TRBV20-1	NA	few	TRBJ2-1	TGCAGTGCCACGACATTGAGCTCCTACAATGAGCAGTTCTTC	CSATTLSSYNEQFF
TRBV25-1	NA	once	TRBJ2-5	TGTGCCAGCAGTGAATTCTCAGAGACCCAGTACTTC	CASSEFSETQYF
TRBV28	TRBD2	NA	TRBJ2-3	TGTGCCAGCAGTGTTAGCGGGGGGCAGAGAGATACGCAGTATTTT	CASSVSGGQRDTQYF
TRBV7-9	NA	few	TRBJ2-3	TGTGCCAGCAGCCCATCCCACGGCACAGATACGCAGTATTTT	CASSPSHGTDTQYF
TRBV20-1	TRBD1	NA	TRBJ1-2	TGCAGTGCTGGGGGACAGATGCATGGCTACACCTTC	CSAGGQMHGYTF
TRBV2	NA	NA	TRBJ1-5	TGTGCCAGCCGGGCAATTGGGGGATCAAATCAGCCCCAGCATTTT	CASRAIGGSNQPQHF
TRBV11-3	TRBD1	NA	TRBJ2-4	TGTGCCAGCAGCCCCGGGACAGGGGGTGGCAAAAACATTCAGTACTTC	CASSPGTGGGKNIQYF
TRBV12-3/TRBV12-4	NA	NA	TRBJ2-7	TGTGCCAGCAGTTTCAGGCAGTTTAAGAGCTACGAGCAGTACTTC	CASSFRQFKSYEQYF
TRBV14	TRBD1	NA	TRBJ2-1	TGTGCCAGCAGCCACGCTACAGGGGTCCCCTACAATGAGCAGTTCTTC	CASSHATGVPYNEQFF
TRBV25-1	NA	NA	TRBJ2-6	TGTGCCAGCAGTGACTACAGGGCTGGGGCCAACGTCCTGACTTTC	CASSDYRAGANVLTF
TRBV7-9	NA	NA	TRBJ2-1	TGTGCCAGCAGCTTAATGAGGCTCAATGAGCAGTTCTTC	CASSLMRLNEQFF
TRBV5-1	NA	NA	TRBJ1-4	TGCGCCAGCAGCTTCCAGACAGATGAAAAACTGTTTTTT	CASSFQTDEKLFF
TRBV6-1	TRBD1	NA	TRBJ1-5	TGTGCCAGCAGTGAAGTCCGGGACAGGGGTACTCAGCCCCAGCATTTT	CASSEVRDRGTQPQHF
TRBV29-1	NA	NA	TRBJ2-7	TGCAGCGTTGAAGATCCCCAGGGCCTGGCCTACGAGCAGTACTTC	CSVEDPQGLAYEQYF
TRBV12-3/TRBV12-4	NA	few	TRBJ2-6	TGTGCCAGCAGTTCTTTTGGGGGGAGGCCTGCTCAGGCGCCTGGGGCCAACGTCCTGACTTTC	CASSSFGGRPAQAPGANVLTF
TRBV12-3/TRBV12-4	TRBD1	NA	TRBJ2-1	TGTGCCAGCAGGCGGCTGGACAGGGGCTCGGGCAATGAGCAGTTCTTC	CASRRLDRGSGNEQFF
TRBV5-1	NA	few	TRBJ2-5	TGCGCCAGCAGCGAACAGGGTCAGTCCCAAGAGACCCAGTACTTC	CASSEQGQSQETQYF
TRBV7-3	NA	NA	TRBJ2-7	TGTGCCAGCAGCTTACTGGCGTCAGGGGAGCAGTACTTC	CASSLLASGEQYF
TRBV20-1	NA	NA	TRBJ1-5	TGCAGTGCTACGGATCCTGGTGTGGGTCCCCAGCATTTT	CSATDPGVGPQHF
TRBV12-3/TRBV12-4	NA	few	TRBJ2-1	TGTGCCAGCAGTTCCCAGGGGGGCGATGAGCAGTTCTTC	CASSSQGGDEQFF
TRBV6-6	TRBD2	NA	TRBJ2-5	TGTGCCAGCACCTCGTGGGGGACTAGCGGGGTCGAGACCCAGTACTTC	CASTSWGTSGVETQYF
TRBV12-3/TRBV12-4	NA	NA	TRBJ1-1	TGTGCCAGCACCGGGACCTACACTGAAGCTTTCTTT	CASTGTYTEAFF
TRBV6-2/TRBV6-3	NA	NA	TRBJ2-7	TGTGCCAGCAGTTCGGAGGGAGGCTACGAGCAGTACTTC	CASSSEGGYEQYF
TRBV6-5	TRBD1	NA	TRBJ1-2	TGTGCCAGCAGTTACCGGGGACAGGGGTTTGGCTACACCTTC	CASSYRGQGFGYTF
TRBV18	NA	NA	TRBJ2-1	TGTGCCAGCTCAAGATACACGACAGTTAACAATGAGCAGTTCTTC	CASSRYTTVNNEQFF